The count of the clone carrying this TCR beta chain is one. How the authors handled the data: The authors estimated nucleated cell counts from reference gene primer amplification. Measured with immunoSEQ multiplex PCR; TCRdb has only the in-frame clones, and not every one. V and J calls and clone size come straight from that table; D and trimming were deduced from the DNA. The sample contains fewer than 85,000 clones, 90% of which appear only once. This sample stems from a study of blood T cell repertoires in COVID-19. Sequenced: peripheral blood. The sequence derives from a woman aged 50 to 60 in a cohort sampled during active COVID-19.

The CDR3 sequence is CAAGQGPAKNIQYF. CDR3 in DNA: TGTGCCGCAGGGCAGGGTCCGGCCAAAAACATTCAGTACTTC. V and J are TRBV7-9 and TRBJ2-4; the D gene is possibly TRBD1 (5 bases). The CDR3 consists of 14 residues. The V gene lost 11 bases and the J gene lost 1 base, with 15 bases spanning the gap. The germline gives CDR1 SEHNR, CDR2 FQNEAQ (reference sequence).